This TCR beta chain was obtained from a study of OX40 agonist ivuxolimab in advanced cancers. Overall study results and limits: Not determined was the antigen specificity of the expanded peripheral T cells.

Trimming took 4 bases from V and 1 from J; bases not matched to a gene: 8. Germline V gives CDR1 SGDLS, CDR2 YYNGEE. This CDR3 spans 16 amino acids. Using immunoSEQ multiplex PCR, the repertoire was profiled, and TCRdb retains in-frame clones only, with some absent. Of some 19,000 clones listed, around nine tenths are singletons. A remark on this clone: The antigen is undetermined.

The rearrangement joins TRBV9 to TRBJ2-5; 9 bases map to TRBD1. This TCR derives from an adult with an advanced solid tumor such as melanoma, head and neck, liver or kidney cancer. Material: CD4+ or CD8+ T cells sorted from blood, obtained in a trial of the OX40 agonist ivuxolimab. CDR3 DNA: TGTGCCAGCAGCTCGCGGGACAGGGCGATCCAAGAGACCCAGTACTTC. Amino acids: CASSSRDRAIQETQYF.